Shown below are 28 T cell receptor beta chains from a single sample sequenced in a study of spatial heterogeneity in lung cancer. Time point indicated: blood at routine non-recurrence follow-up after resection. From tumor, nontumor lung or frozen PBMC, whole RNA was taken unsorted for sequencing. TCRdb recomputed calls from the 5' RACE reads with MiXCR, one row per CDR3 protein. The data contain roughly 120,000 distinct CDR3 sequences, more than 10% of them singletons. Sequencing used PBMCs, obtained at follow-up. The receptors here all came from a male donor with early-stage non-small cell lung cancer.

The V gene is TRBV7-9, the J gene TRBJ2-5; 10 nucleotides match TRBD1. Germline lookup yields CDR1 SEHNR and CDR2 FQNEAQ (reference sequence). V lost 4 bases to trimming and J lost 4 bases; unmatched junction nucleotides: 6. The CDR3 covers 15 residues. This chain's CDR3 is CASSSHRDRGETQYF. Here the CDR3 DNA reads TGTGCCAGCAGCTCGCACCGGGACAGGGGAGAGACCCAGTACTTC. Filled out from reference TRBV7-9 and TRBJ2-5, the complete variable domain reads DTGVSQNPRHKITKRGQNVTFRCDPISEHNRLYWYRQTLGQGPEFLTYFQNEAQLEKSRLLSDRFSAERPKGSFSTLEIQRTEQGDSAMYLCASSSHRDRGETQYFGPGTRLLVL.

DNA for the CDR3: TGCAGCGCCAGGGGGTGGACCTACAATGAGCAGTTCTTC. This encodes CSARGWTYNEQFF. The rearrangement uses TRBV29-1 and TRBJ2-1, with 7 nucleotides matching TRBD1. The germline CDR1 and CDR2 sequences are SQVTM and ANQGSEA. Losses at the gene ends were 7 bases for V and 2 bases for J; bases not matched to a gene: 5. This CDR3 has 13 amino acids.

The rearrangement uses TRBV11-2 and TRBJ2-7, with D perhaps TRBD1 (5 bases). This CDR3 region has 15 residues. Trimming removed 2 bases from V and 1 base from J, with 12 bases in between. The germline gives CDR1 SGHAT, CDR2 FQNNGV. CDR3: CASSLTSGKSYEQYF. The CDR3 region has the DNA TGTGCCAGCAGCTTAACTTCAGGGAAATCCTACGAGCAGTACTTC.

The chain joins TRBV7-2 to TRBJ2-2, with TRBD1 matching 8 bases. Germline CDR1 reads SGHTA; CDR2 reads FQGNSA. The CDR3 runs to 16 residues. J lost 2 bases, V lost 5 bases, and 7 bases had no gene match. This chain's CDR3 is CASSTYRGSNTGELFF. CDR3 nucleotides: TGTGCCAGCAGCACATACAGGGGGTCAAACACCGGGGAGCTGTTTTTT.

The chain is built from TRBV9 and TRBJ2-7; 8 positions agree with TRBD1. CDR3 length equals 15 residues. V trimming: 0 bases; J trimming: 5 bases; junction bases outside the gene matches: 7. Germline V CDR1 and CDR2: SGDLS, YYNGEE. Here the CDR3 DNA reads TGTGCCAGCAGCGTAGGGGGGACAGGCGCCCACGAGCAGTACTTC. Amino acid sequence: CASSVGGTGAHEQYF.

This clonotype came up many times. The chain employs TRBV10-3 and TRBJ2-3, with D unclear. Looked up from germline, CDR1 is ENHRY and CDR2 is SYGVKD. There are 12 residues in the CDR3. V lost 3 bases and J lost 2, with 3 bases in between. The CDR3 is CAISDNTDTQYF. For the CDR3, the DNA is TGTGCCATCAGTGACAACACAGATACGCAGTATTTT.

The chain uses TRBV28 and TRBJ2-7; 9 bases agree with TRBD1. From germline, CDR1 is MDHEN and CDR2 SYDVKM. The length of the CDR3 is 15 residues. V lost 2 bases to trimming and J lost 6 bases; unmatched junction nucleotides: 8. The DNA for the CDR3 is TGTGCCAGCAGTTTACCGGGACAGGGCGGAGGCGAGCAGTACTTC. Encoded protein: CASSLPGQGGGEQYF.

The rearrangement joins TRBV7-3 to TRBJ2-5; TRBD1 matches at 7 bases. The germline V gene has CDR1 SGHTA and CDR2 FQGTGA. The CDR3 totals 14 residues. Trimming at V came to 5 bases and at J to 7 bases, leaving 10 bases not matched to a gene. Here the CDR3 reads CASSPGTARGTQYF. The CDR3 nucleotides are TGTGCCAGCAGCCCTGGGACAGCCAGGGGGACCCAGTACTTC.

The gene calls are TRBV15 and TRBJ2-1; 8 bases match TRBD1. The CDR3 contains 15 residues. CDR1 is LNHNV and CDR2 is YYDKDF in the germline V gene (reference sequence). V lost 4 bases, J lost 6 bases, and 8 bases stayed unmatched. The CDR3 is CATSKRTGTGNEQFF. The CDR3 region has the DNA TGTGCCACCAGCAAAAGGACAGGGACTGGCAATGAGCAGTTCTTC.

The chain has TRBV29-1 and TRBJ2-7; 10 bases map to TRBD1. Germline values: CDR1 SQVTM, CDR2 ANQGSEA. With V trimmed by 6 bases and J by 5 bases, 4 bases remained unmatched. The length of the CDR3 is 12 residues. CDR3 sequence: CSVSTGGNEQYF. The DNA for the CDR3 is TGCAGCGTCTCGACAGGGGGCAACGAGCAGTACTTC.

The genes are TRBV5-1 and TRBJ1-1; 7 bases line up with TRBD1. The CDR3 extends over 14 amino acids. Germline-derived CDR1 and CDR2 are SGHRS and YFSETQ. V shed 0 bases and J 5 bases; nucleotides not matched to a gene: 4. The CDR3 is CASSLDRGGTEAFF. CDR3 bases: TGCGCCAGCAGCTTGGACAGGGGCGGAACTGAAGCTTTCTTT. The full variable domain, its missing parts supplied by reference TRBV5-1 and TRBJ1-1, is KAGVTQTPRYLIKTRGQQVTLSCSPISGHRSVSWYQQTPGQGLQFLFEYFSETQRNKGNFPGRFSGRQFSNSRSEMNVSTLELGDSALYLCASSLDRGGTEAFFGQGTRLTVV.

This clonotype occurred a few times. The chain carries TRBV20-1 and TRBJ2-5, with TRBD2 matching over 8 bases. V lost 0 bases, J lost 2 bases, and 8 bases stayed unmatched. The germline V gene has CDR1 DFQATT and CDR2 SNEGSKA (reference sequence). This CDR3 is 16 amino acids long. CDR3 coding DNA: TGCAGTGCTAGAGATCAGGGCGGGGGGCGACAAGAGACCCAGTACTTC. This sequence encodes CSARDQGGGRQETQYF.

This clonotype was found a few times. One end of the junction is discordant with germline, which a read error may explain. The CDR3 here is CASSTGGTGGSFEQYF. CDR3 in DNA: TGCGCCAGCAGCACAGGAGGGACAGGGGGATCCTTCGAGCAGTACTTC. The chain uses TRBV5-1 and TRBJ2-7; 11 positions agree with TRBD1. Germline V gene lookup returns CDR1 SGHRS and CDR2 YFSETQ. The CDR3 extends over 16 amino acids.

This clonotype was counted a few times. The V gene is TRBV5-6, the J gene TRBJ2-2; possibly TRBD2 for D (6 bases). The CDR3 covers 16 residues. Germline CDR1 and CDR2: SGHDT and YYEEEE. Trimming took off 4 bases at V and 3 bases at J, with 16 bases between the two ends. Here the CDR3 reads CASSPLGREDTGELFF. CDR3 DNA sequence: TGTGCCAGCAGCCCCCTCGGCAGGGAGGACACCGGGGAGCTGTTTTTT. The full variable domain, in which reference TRBV5-6 and TRBJ2-2 provide the parts outside the CDR3, is DAGVTQSPTHLIKTRGQQVTLRCSPKSGHDTVSWYQQALGQGPQFIFQYYEEEERQRGNFPDRFSGHQFPNYSSELNVNALLLGDSALYLCASSPLGREDTGELFFGEGSRLTVL.

The chain recombines TRBV21-1 with TRBJ1-3; the table gives TRBD1 as D, unverified against the DNA. TRBV21-1 is noted as a pseudogene. CDR3 length: 20 amino acids. The CDR3 is CASSKAGAWAPLISGNTIYF. The CDR3 nucleotides are TGTGCCAGCAGCAAAGCGGGGGCATGGGCGCCCCTCATCTCTGGAAACACCATATATTTT.

The rearrangement links TRBV9 to TRBJ2-5, with 7 positions matching TRBD1. The CDR3 runs to 13 residues. The V and J ends lost 2 bases and 9 bases, in that order; junction bases with no gene match: 7. Germline V gives CDR1 SGDLS, CDR2 YYNGEE. The CDR3 sequence is CASSVGQLAAQYF. The CDR3 DNA follows: TGTGCCAGCAGCGTGGGACAGCTTGCGGCCCAGTACTTC. Filled out from reference TRBV9 and TRBJ2-5, the complete variable domain reads DSGVTQTPKHLITATGQRVTLRCSPRSGDLSVYWYQQSLDQGLQFLIQYYNGEERAKGNILERFSAQQFPDLHSELNLSSLELGDSALYFCASSVGQLAAQYFGPGTRLLVL.

V and J are TRBV5-4 and TRBJ2-1; D uncertain. Germline-derived CDR1 and CDR2 are SGHNT and YYREEE (reference sequence). The CDR3 runs 13 residues. The ends were cut back, 0 bases at V and 5 bases at J, with 6 bases in the middle. CDR3 DNA sequence: TGTGCCAGCAGCTTGGATCGAAACAATGAGCAGTTCTTC. Its translation: CASSLDRNNEQFF. The variable domain in full, with the rest retrieved from reference TRBV5-4 and TRBJ2-1, is ETGVTQSPTHLIKTRGQQVTLRCSSQSGHNTVSWYQQALGQGPQFIFQYYREEENGRGNFPPRFSGLQFPNYSSELNVNALELDDSALYLCASSLDRNNEQFFGPGTRLTVL.

This clonotype was observed a few times. The chain has TRBV10-2 and TRBJ1-6; the D is unclear. Germline loops: CDR1 WSHSY, CDR2 SAAADI. The CDR3 has 15 amino acids. V was cut by 4 bases and J by 4 bases, with 11 bases left in between. As DNA, the CDR3 is TGCGCCAGCAGTGCTGGTCAGGCGTATAATTCACCCCTCCACTTT. Translation: CASSAGQAYNSPLHF.

Many counts were recorded for this clonotype. The rearrangement joins TRBV20-1 to TRBJ1-1; D ambiguous. The CDR3 spans 14 residues. In germline, CDR1 is DFQATT, CDR2 SNEGSKA (reference sequence). V lost 0 bases, J lost 4 bases, and 12 bases lay in between. Here the CDR3 DNA reads TGCAGTGCTAGAGATCCAGAGGGTGGCACTGAAGCTTTCTTT. This translates into CSARDPEGGTEAFF.

This clonotype appeared a few times. J is TRBJ1-4 and V is TRBV5-4, with no clear D. This CDR3 region has 13 residues. The V gene lost 10 bases and the J gene lost 4 bases, with 14 bases spanning the gap. CDR1 is SGHNT and CDR2 is YYREEE in the germline V gene (reference sequence). The CDR3 here is CAWREQFNEKLFF. The CDR3 coding sequence is TGTGCCTGGAGGGAACAGTTTAATGAAAAACTGTTTTTT.

This clonotype has ten or more counts. The V call is TRBV28, the J call TRBJ1-4, with 8 bases identical to TRBD1. The CDR3 consists of 17 residues. The J segment lost 0 bases and the V segment lost 5 bases, leaving 8 bases of the junction unmatched. Germline lookup yields CDR1 MDHEN and CDR2 SYDVKM. The CDR3 nucleotides read TGTGCCAGCAGTCAGGGGGCAGGGAGGCCAACTAATGAAAAACTGTTTTTT. Protein: CASSQGAGRPTNEKLFF.

The chain recombines TRBV20-1 with TRBJ2-7; TRBD1 might be the D (7 bases). This CDR3 has 12 residues. The ends were cut back, 5 bases at V and 1 base at J, with 9 bases in the middle. The germline V gene encodes CDR1 DFQATT and CDR2 SNEGSKA (reference sequence). The CDR3 DNA reads TGCAGTGCTGCGGGACAGTCCTACGAGCAGTACTTC. Amino acid sequence: CSAAGQSYEQYF.

V is TRBV20-1 and J is TRBJ1-2; D possibly corresponds to TRBD1 (5 bases). Looked up from germline, CDR1 is DFQATT and CDR2 is SNEGSKA (reference sequence). Trimming shortened V by 6 bases and J by 2 bases, and 10 bases separated the two germline ends. CDR3 length equals 12 residues. CDR3 in amino acids: CSAGAGNYGYTF. The CDR3 region has the DNA TGCAGTGCCGGGGCAGGCAACTATGGCTACACCTTC.

Comments on this clonotype: The conserved phenylalanine or tryptophan is not found at the CDR3 terminus, so this likely reflects a read error. The chain links TRBV14 to TRBJ2-7, with D unclear. Germline CDR1 reads SGHDN; CDR2 reads FVKESK. V was pared by 3 bases and J by 4 bases, with 7 bases between. The CDR3 contains 12 residues. The CDR3 is CASSHRAYEQYI. The CDR3 nucleotides are TGTGCCAGCAGCCATCGCGCGTACGAGCAGTACATC.

In this sample, this clonotype turned up many times. The V gene is TRBV20-1, the J gene TRBJ1-2; D not certain. Trimming shortened V by 1 base and J by 6 bases, and 12 bases separated the two germline ends. The CDR3 runs to 13 residues. The germline V gene has CDR1 DFQATT and CDR2 SNEGSKA (reference sequence). The chain's CDR3 is CSARAVASDGYTF. CDR3 sequence (DNA): TGCAGTGCTAGAGCAGTGGCTAGCGATGGCTACACCTTC.

This clonotype was picked up a small number of times. V gene TRBV7-8 combines with J gene TRBJ1-6; 7 nucleotides align to TRBD1. The CDR3 loop spans 15 amino acids. J lost 10 bases, V lost 2 bases, and 8 bases had no gene match. In germline, CDR1 is SGHVS, CDR2 FQNEAQ. CDR3 in amino acids: CASSLSTGVGSPLHF. CDR3 nucleotide sequence: TGTGCCAGCAGCTTAAGTACAGGGGTAGGATCACCCCTCCACTTT.

Turning to this clonotype: A much larger clone is a single base away; this may be a read error. The chain recombines TRBV7-2 with TRBJ2-3; tentative D call: TRBD2 (5 bases). The CDR3 loop spans 16 amino acids. Looked up from germline, CDR1 is SGHTA and CDR2 is FQGNSA. DNA for the CDR3: TGTGCCAGCAGCTTAGGAGCAGGTCCTAGCACAGATGCGCAGTATTTT. This encodes CASSLGAGPSTDAQYF.

Only a few counts were recorded for this clonotype. The chain links TRBV13 to TRBJ2-1; D is perhaps TRBD2 (5 bases). V was clipped by 5 bases and J by 12 bases, with 11 bases between them. Germline V lookup: CDR1 PRHDT, CDR2 FYEKMQ (reference sequence). This CDR3 is 11 amino acids long. The CDR3 DNA follows: TGTGCCAGCAGCCAACTAGAGGTGCAGTTCTTC. Protein: CASSQLEVQFF.